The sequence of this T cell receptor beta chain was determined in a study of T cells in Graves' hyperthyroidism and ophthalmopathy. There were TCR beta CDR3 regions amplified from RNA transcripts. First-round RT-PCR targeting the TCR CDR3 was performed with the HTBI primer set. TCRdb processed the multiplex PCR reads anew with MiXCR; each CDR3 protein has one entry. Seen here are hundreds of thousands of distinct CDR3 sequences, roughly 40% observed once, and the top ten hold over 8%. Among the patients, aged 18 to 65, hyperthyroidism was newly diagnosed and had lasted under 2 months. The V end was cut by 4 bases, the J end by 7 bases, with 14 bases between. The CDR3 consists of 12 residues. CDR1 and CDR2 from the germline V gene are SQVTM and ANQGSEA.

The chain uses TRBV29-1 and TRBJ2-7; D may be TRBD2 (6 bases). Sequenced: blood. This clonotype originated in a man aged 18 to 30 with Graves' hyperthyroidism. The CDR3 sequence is CSVGGSGYEQYF. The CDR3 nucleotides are TGCAGCGTTGGCGGCAGCGGGTATGAGCAGTACTTC.